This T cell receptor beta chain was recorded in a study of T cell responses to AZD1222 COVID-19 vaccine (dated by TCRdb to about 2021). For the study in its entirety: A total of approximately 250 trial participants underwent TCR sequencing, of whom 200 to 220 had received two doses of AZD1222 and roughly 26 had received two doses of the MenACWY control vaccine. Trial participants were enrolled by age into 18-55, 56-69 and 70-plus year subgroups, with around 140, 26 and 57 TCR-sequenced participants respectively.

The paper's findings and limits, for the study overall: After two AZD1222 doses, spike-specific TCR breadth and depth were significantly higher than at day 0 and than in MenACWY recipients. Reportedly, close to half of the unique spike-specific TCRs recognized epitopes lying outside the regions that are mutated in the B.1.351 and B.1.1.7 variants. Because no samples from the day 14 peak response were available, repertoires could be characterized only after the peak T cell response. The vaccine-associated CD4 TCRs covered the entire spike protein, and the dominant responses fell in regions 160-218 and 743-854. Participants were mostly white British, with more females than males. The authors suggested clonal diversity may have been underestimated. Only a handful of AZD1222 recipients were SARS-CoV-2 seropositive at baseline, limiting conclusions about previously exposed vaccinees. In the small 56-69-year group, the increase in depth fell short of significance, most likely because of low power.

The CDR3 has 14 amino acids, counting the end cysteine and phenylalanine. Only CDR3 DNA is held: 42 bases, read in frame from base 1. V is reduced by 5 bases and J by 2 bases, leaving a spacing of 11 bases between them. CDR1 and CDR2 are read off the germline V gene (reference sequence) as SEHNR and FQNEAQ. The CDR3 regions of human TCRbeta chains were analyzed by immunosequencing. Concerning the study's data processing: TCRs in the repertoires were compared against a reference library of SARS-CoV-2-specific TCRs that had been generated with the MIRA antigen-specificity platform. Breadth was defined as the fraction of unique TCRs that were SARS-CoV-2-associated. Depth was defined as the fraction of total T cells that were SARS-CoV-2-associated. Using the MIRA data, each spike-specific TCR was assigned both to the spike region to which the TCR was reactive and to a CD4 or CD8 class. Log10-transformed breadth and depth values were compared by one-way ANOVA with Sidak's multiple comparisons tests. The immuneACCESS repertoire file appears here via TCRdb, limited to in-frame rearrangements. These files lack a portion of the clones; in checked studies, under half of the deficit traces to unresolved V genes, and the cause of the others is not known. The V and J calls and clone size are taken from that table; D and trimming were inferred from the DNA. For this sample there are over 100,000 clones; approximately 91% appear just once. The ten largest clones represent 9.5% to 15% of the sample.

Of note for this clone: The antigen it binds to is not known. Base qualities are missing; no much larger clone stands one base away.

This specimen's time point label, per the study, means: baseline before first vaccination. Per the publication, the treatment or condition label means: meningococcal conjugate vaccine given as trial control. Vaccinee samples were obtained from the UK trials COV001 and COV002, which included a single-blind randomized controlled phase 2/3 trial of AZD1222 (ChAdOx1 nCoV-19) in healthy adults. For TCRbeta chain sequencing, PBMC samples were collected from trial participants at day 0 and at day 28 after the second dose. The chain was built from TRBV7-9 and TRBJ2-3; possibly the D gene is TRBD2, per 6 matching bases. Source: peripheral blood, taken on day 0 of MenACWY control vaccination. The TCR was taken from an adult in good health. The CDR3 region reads CASSNEGLTDTQYF. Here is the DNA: TGTGCCAGCAGCAACGAGGGACTCACAGATACGCAGTATTTT. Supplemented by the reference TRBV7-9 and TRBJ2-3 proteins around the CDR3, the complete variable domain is DTGVSQNPRHKITKRGQNVTFRCDPISEHNRLYWYRQTLGQGPEFLTYFQNEAQLEKSRLLSDRFSAERPKGSFSTLEIQRTEQGDSAMYLCASSNEGLTDTQYFGPGTRLTVL.